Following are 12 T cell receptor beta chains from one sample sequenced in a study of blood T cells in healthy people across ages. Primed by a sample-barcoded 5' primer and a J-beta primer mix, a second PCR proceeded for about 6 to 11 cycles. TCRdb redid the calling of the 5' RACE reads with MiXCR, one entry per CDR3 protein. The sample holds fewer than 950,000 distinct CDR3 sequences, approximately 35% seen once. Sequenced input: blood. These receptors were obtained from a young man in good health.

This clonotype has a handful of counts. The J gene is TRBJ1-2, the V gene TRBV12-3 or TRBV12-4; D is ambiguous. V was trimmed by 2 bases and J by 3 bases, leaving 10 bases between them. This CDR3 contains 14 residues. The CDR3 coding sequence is TGTGCCAGCAGTTTATGGGGTAGAGACTATGGCTACACCTTC. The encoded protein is CASSLWGRDYGYTF.

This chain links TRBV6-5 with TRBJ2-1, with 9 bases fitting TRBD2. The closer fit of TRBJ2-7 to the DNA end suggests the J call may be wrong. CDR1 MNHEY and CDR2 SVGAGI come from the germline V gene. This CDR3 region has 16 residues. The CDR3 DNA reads TGTGCCAGCAGTCGGCTAGCGGGGTACTCCTACAATGAGCAGTACTTC. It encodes CASSRLAGYSYNEQYF.

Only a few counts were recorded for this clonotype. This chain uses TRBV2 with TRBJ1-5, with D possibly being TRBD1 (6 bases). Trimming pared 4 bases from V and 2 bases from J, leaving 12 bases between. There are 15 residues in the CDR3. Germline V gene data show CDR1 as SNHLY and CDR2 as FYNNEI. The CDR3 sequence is CASSVTGLGNQPQHF. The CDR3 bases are TGTGCCAGCAGTGTAACAGGGTTGGGCAATCAGCCCCAGCATTTT.

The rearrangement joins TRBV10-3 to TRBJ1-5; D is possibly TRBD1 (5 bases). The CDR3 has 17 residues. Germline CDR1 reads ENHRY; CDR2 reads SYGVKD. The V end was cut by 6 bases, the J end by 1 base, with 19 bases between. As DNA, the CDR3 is TGTGCCATCAGGGCCGGGACTGAAGTATTAAGCAATCAGCCCCAGCATTTT. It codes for CAIRAGTEVLSNQPQHF.

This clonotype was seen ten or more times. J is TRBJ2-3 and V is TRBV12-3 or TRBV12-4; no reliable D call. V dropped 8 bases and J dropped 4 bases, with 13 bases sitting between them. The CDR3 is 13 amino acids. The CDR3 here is CASGNPPADTQYF. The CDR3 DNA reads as TGTGCCAGCGGAAACCCCCCGGCAGATACGCAGTATTTT.

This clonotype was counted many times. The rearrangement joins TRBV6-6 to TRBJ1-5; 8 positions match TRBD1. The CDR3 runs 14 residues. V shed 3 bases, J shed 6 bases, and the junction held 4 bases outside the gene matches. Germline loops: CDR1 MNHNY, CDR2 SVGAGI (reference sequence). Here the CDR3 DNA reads TGTGCCAGCAGTTATACAGGGGGGTCTCAGCCCCAGCATTTT. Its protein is CASSYTGGSQPQHF.

The CDR3 region is CASSQERTGRGKLFF. The CDR3 DNA is TGCGCCAGCAGCCAAGAAAGGACAGGGAGGGGAAAACTGTTTTTT. The V gene is TRBV4-3, the J gene TRBJ1-4; 8 nucleotides agree with TRBD1. The junction had 7 bases not matched to a gene; V was cut back by 0 bases and J by 10 bases. CDR3 length equals 15 residues. Germline values: CDR1 LGHNA, CDR2 YSLEER.

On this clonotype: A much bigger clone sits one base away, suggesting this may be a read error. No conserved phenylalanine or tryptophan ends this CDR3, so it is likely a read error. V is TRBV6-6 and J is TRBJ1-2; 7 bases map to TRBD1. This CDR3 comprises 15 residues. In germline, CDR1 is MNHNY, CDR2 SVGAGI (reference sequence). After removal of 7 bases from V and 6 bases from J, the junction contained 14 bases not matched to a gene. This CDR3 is CASTVTGMFLNGYTI. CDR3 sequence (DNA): TGTGCCAGCACTGTGACAGGGATGTTTTTAAATGGCTACACCATC.

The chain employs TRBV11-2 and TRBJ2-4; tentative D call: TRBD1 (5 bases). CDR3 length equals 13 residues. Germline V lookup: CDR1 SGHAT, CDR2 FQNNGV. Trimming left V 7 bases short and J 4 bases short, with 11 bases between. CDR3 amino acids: CASTINRKNIQYF. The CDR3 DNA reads TGTGCCAGCACCATTAACAGGAAAAACATTCAGTACTTC.

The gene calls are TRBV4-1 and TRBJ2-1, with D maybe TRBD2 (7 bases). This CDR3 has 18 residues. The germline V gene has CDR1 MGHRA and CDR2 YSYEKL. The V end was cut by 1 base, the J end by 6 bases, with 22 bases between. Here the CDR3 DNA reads TGCGCCAGCAGCCAAGTGGGGGAGGGGGGAACGAGGTCCAATGAGCAGTTCTTC. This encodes CASSQVGEGGTRSNEQFF.

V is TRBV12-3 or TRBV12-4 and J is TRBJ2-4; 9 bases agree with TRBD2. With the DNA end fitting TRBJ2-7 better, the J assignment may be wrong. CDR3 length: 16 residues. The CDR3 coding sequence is TGTGCCAGCAGCTATAGCCCTCTAGCGGGGAAGTACGAGCAGTACTTC. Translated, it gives CASSYSPLAGKYEQYF.

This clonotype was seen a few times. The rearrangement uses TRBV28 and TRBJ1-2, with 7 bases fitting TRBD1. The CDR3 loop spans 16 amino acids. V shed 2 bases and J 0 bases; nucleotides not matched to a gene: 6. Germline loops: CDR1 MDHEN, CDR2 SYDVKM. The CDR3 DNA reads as TGTGCCAGCAGTTTACCGACAGGGCCTGCTAACTATGGCTACACCTTC. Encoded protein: CASSLPTGPANYGYTF.